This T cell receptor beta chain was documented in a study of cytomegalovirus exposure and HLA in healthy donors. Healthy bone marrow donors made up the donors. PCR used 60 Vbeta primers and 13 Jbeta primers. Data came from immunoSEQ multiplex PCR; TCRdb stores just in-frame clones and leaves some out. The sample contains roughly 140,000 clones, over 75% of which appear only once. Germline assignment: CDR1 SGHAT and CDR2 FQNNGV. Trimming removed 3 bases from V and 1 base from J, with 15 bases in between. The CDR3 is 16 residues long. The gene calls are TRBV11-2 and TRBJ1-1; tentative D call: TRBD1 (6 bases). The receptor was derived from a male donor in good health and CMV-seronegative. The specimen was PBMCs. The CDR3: CASSFRGGEPNTEAFF. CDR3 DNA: TGTGCCAGCAGCTTCAGGGGTGGGGAACCGAACACTGAAGCTTTCTTT. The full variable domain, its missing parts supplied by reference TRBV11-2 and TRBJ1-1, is EAGVAQSPRYKIIEKRQSVAFWCNPISGHATLYWYQQILGQGPKLLIQFQNNGVVDDSQLPKDRFSAERLKGVDSTLKIQPAKLEDSAVYLCASSFRGGEPNTEAFFGQGTRLTVV.